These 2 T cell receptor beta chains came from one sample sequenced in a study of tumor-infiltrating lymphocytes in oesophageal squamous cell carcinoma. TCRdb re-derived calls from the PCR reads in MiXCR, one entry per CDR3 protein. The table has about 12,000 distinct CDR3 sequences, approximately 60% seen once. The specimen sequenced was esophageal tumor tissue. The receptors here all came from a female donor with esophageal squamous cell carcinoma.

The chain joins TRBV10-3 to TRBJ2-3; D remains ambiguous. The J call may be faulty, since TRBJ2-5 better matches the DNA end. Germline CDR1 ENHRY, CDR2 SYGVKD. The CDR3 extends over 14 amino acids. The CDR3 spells CAISGAVDQETQYF. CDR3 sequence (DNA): TGTGCCATCAGTGGGGCGGTGGACCAAGAGACCCAGTACTTC.

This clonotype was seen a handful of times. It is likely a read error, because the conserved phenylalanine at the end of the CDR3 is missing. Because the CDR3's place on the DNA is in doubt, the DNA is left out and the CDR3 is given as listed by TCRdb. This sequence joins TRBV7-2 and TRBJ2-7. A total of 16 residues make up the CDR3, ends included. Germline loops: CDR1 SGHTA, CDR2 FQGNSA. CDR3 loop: CASSLGGGLYEQYFGS.